The clone carrying this TCR beta chain was counted at least ten times. Described time point: newly diagnosed GD, antithyroid drugs for less than 3 months. From PBMCs, RNA was extracted and then used to make the TCR library. The junction had 8 bases not matched to a gene; V was cut back by 0 bases and J by 7 bases. The CDR3 spans 17 residues. The germline gives CDR1 SGHRS, CDR2 YFSETQ. The data stem from a study of regulatory T cells in long-lasting Graves disease. Construction of TCR beta libraries relied on iRepertoire HTBI primers and on Arm-PCR targeting CDR3 regions. TCRdb used MiXCR to reprocess the multiplex PCR reads, holding one entry per CDR3 protein. The sample consists of over 350,000 distinct CDR3 sequences, about 15% of them appearing once. Separately, the same data were catalogued under a study of T cells in Graves' hyperthyroidism and ophthalmopathy. That report adds: Hyperthyroidism, newly diagnosed and lasting under 2 months, affected patients aged 18 to 65. Lactation, pregnancy, other autoimmune disease or uncontrolled infection excluded patients. Blood also contained most expanded thyroid clonotypes above 0.001. With a median lead of roughly 6.2 months before onset, the model predicted ophthalmopathy.

This sample comprised peripheral blood mononuclear cells (PBMCs), obtained at new diagnosis, from a patient treated with antithyroid drugs. V gene TRBV5-1 combines with J gene TRBJ1-6, with 9 bases matching TRBD1. The TCR sequence derives from a woman in her thirties or forties with Graves disease. Here the CDR3 DNA reads TGCGCCAGCAGCTTGGGGACCGGGACAGGGTCGAATTCACCCCTCCACTTT. Residues: CASSLGTGTGSNSPLHF.